Listed here are 19 T cell receptor beta chains from one sample, sequenced in a study of CD8+CD57+ T cells in acquired aplastic anemia. TCR beta VDJ and CDR3 profiling used genomic DNA as template. TCRdb reanalysed the reads using MiXCR and keeps one entry per CDR3 protein. Among around 170,000 distinct CDR3 sequences, around 60% were seen once, and the ten largest hold less than 55%. The sequencing input was sorted CD4+, CD8+, or CD8+CD57+ T cells (not recorded which) from PBMCs. Every receptor here comes from a human donor in good health.

This chain links TRBV7-7 with TRBJ1-2, with a possible D match to TRBD1 (5 bases). In germline, CDR1 is SSHAT, CDR2 FNYEAQ (reference sequence). V was pared by 5 bases and J by 8 bases, with 21 bases between. The CDR3 is 15 residues long. In DNA, the CDR3 is TGTGCCAGCAGCCCGAGGGAGCCGGACAAAACGGGCTACACCTTC. Amino acids: CASSPREPDKTGYTF.

This clonotype was counted between two and nine times. Sequence at one end of the junction differs from germline and may be a read error. The chain employs TRBV20-1 and TRBJ1-2, with D maybe TRBD1 (5 bases). The length of the CDR3 is 12 residues. The germline CDR1 and CDR2 sequences are DFQATT and SNEGSKA (reference sequence). DNA for the CDR3: TGCAGTGCTAAGGTGCAGGGCGCGAGTCGGGACTTC. It yields the protein CSAKVQGASRDF.

In this sample, this clonotype turned up many times. The rearrangement uses TRBV29-1 and TRBJ1-1, with 7 bases lining up with TRBD1. CDR1 SQVTM and CDR2 ANQGSEA come from the germline V gene. Germline trimming cut 7 bases from V and 5 bases from J; bases unmatched to any gene: 4. CDR3 length equals 11 residues. In DNA, the CDR3 is TGCAGCGCAGGGGGTGAGACTGAAGCTTTCTTT. As protein: CSAGGETEAFF.

V and J are TRBV2 and TRBJ2-3, with D possibly being TRBD2 (6 bases). Germline V gene sequence: CDR1 SNHLY, CDR2 FYNNEI. This CDR3 comprises 16 residues. V lost 6 bases, J lost 5 bases, and 21 bases lay in between. The CDR3: CASSAGTGLAGDTQYF. CDR3 in DNA: TGTGCCAGCAGCGCCGGGACTGGCCTTGCGGGAGATACGCAGTATTTT.

There are many counts of this clonotype. This chain joins TRBV7-2 and TRBJ2-7; TRBD2 matches at 7 bases. CDR3 size: 17 residues. The germline V gene encodes CDR1 SGHTA and CDR2 FQGNSA. The V and J ends lost 5 bases and 7 bases, in that order; junction bases with no gene match: 20. As DNA, the CDR3 is TGTGCCAGCAGCAAAGGGGAGGGAGAGCTCCTCATGAGGGAGCAGTACTTC. Amino acid sequence: CASSKGEGELLMREQYF.

V and J are TRBV7-9 and TRBJ1-3, with 7 bases fitting TRBD1. The J segment lost 1 base and the V segment lost 10 bases, leaving 7 bases of the junction unmatched. The germline V gene encodes CDR1 SEHNR and CDR2 FQNEAQ (reference sequence). The CDR3 has 14 residues. CDR3 sequence reads: CANVEGASGNTIYF. The CDR3 nucleotides are TGTGCCAACGTTGAGGGGGCTTCTGGAAACACCATATATTTT.

This clonotype occurred a few times. The rearrangement joins TRBV2 to TRBJ2-1; TRBD2 aligns across 8 bases. Germline V gene sequence: CDR1 SNHLY, CDR2 FYNNEI. The CDR3 covers 14 residues. After removal of 9 bases from V and 3 bases from J, the junction contained 7 bases not matched to a gene. The CDR3 spells CASASLAGYNEQFF. The CDR3 DNA reads as TGTGCCAGTGCCTCGCTAGCGGGCTACAATGAGCAGTTCTTC.

CDR3 protein: CAITESSGNTIYF. CDR3 DNA: TGTGCCATCACCGAGAGCTCTGGAAACACCATATATTTT. This chain uses TRBV10-3 with TRBJ1-3; D is unresolved. This CDR3 region has 13 residues. Trimming shortened V by 7 bases and J by 0 bases, and 7 bases separated the two germline ends. Germline CDR1 ENHRY, CDR2 SYGVKD.

This clonotype was detected a few times. The rearrangement links TRBV2 to TRBJ2-1, with a possible D match to TRBD2 (5 bases). The CDR3 covers 13 residues. Trimming took off 6 bases at V and 6 bases at J, with 12 bases between the two ends. Germline assignment: CDR1 SNHLY and CDR2 FYNNEI. The CDR3 DNA sequence: TGTGCCAGCAGGGGAGTTGGCCTCAATGAGCAGTTCTTC. It codes for CASRGVGLNEQFF.

This clonotype was observed at least ten times. The gene calls are TRBV25-1 and TRBJ2-1, with 8 positions matching TRBD2. Germline V gene lookup returns CDR1 MGHDK and CDR2 SYGVNS. There are 20 residues in the CDR3. Losses at the gene ends were 3 bases for V and 2 bases for J; bases not matched to a gene: 18. The CDR3 region has the DNA TGTGCCAGCAGTGATTCCATATTAAAATCCGGGACTAGAGCCTACAATGAGCAGTTCTTC. Protein sequence: CASSDSILKSGTRAYNEQFF.

This clonotype was detected a few times. This chain links TRBV7-8 with TRBJ2-7; 7 bases match TRBD1. Per germline, CDR1 SGHVS and CDR2 FQNEAQ. CDR3 length: 15 amino acids. V lost 5 bases and J lost 0; bases outside the gene matches: 7. The CDR3 bases are TGTGCCAGCAGCCCCCGGGACAGCCCCTCCTACGAGCAGTACTTC. Its protein is CASSPRDSPSYEQYF.

This clonotype showed up many times. The genes are TRBV6-5 and TRBJ2-2; weak D call: TRBD2 (5 bases). The length of the CDR3 is 16 residues. The V end lost 0 bases, the J end lost 2 bases, and 10 bases lay between the germline ends. Germline V lookup: CDR1 MNHEY, CDR2 SVGAGI. CDR3: CASSYSISGNTGELFF. The CDR3, as DNA: TGTGCCAGCAGTTACTCGATCTCGGGAAACACCGGGGAGCTGTTTTTT.

In this sample, this clonotype turned up a few times. V gene TRBV28 combines with J gene TRBJ2-1; perhaps D is TRBD1 or TRBD2 (5 bases each). The CDR3 is made up of 17 amino acids. Trimming took off 5 bases at V and 4 bases at J, with 21 bases between the two ends. The germline V gene encodes CDR1 MDHEN and CDR2 SYDVKM. The CDR3 is CASSTLWGRSLYNEQFF. The CDR3 coding sequence is TGTGCCAGCAGTACCCTGTGGGGACGTTCACTTTACAATGAGCAGTTCTTC.

The chain is built from TRBV10-2 and TRBJ2-7; D not resolved. With 2 bases removed from V and 5 bases from J, the gap between germline ends came to 4 bases. CDR1 is WSHSY, CDR2 SAAADI, per germline. The CDR3 extends over 11 amino acids. Here the CDR3 reads CASSEAHEQYF. The CDR3 DNA follows: TGCGCCAGCAGTGAGGCCCACGAGCAGTACTTC.

V gene TRBV7-3 combines with J gene TRBJ2-3, with D possibly matching TRBD1 (6 bases). The CDR3 length is 15 residues. Germline V gene lookup returns CDR1 SGHTA and CDR2 FQGTGA. V lost 7 bases and J lost 3, with 17 bases in between. CDR3: CASISGVVGTDTQYF. CDR3 coding DNA: TGTGCCAGCATCTCAGGGGTAGTAGGTACAGATACGCAGTATTTT.

This clonotype was found once. The chain recombines TRBV7-6 with TRBJ2-5; 9 bases align to TRBD2. The V gene end was trimmed by 5 bases and the J gene end by 1 base; junction bases not matched to a gene: 8. CDR1 and CDR2 from the germline V gene are SGHVS and FNYEAQ. This CDR3 has 16 residues. CDR3 protein: CASSLGGGGAQETQYF. The CDR3 region has the DNA TGTGCCAGCAGCCTCGGTGGCGGGGGGGCCCAAGAGACCCAGTACTTC.

The rearrangement joins TRBV20-1 to TRBJ2-1; no firm D call. This CDR3 is built from 12 residues. The V and J ends lost 0 bases and 9 bases respectively, with 9 bases between them. Looked up from germline, CDR1 is DFQATT and CDR2 is SNEGSKA (reference sequence). The CDR3 sequence is CSARDRRSEQFF. The CDR3 region has the DNA TGCAGTGCTAGAGATCGACGGTCTGAGCAGTTCTTC.

There are a few counts of this clonotype. The gene calls are TRBV2 and TRBJ1-4; D is undetermined. The CDR3 contains 14 residues. V gave up 6 bases and J gave up 0 bases, with 8 bases separating them. The germline CDR1 and CDR2 sequences are SNHLY and FYNNEI. In nucleotides, the CDR3 is TGTGCCAGCAGGCGGTCGCCAACTAATGAAAAACTGTTTTTT. It translates to CASRRSPTNEKLFF.

This clonotype occurred a few times. One end of the junction does not line up with germline, which may come from a read error. This chain uses TRBV7-7 with TRBJ2-7; TRBD1 matches 10 bases. The CDR3 has 12 amino acids. Germline V gene lookup returns CDR1 SSHAT and CDR2 FNYEAQ (reference sequence). The CDR3, as DNA: TGTGCTAGCAGTGGACAGGGGGGAGAGCAGTACTTC. The encoded protein is CASSGQGGEQYF.